These T cell receptor beta chains were read from a single sample in a study of shared clonotypes between healthy human individuals. Some clones are missing from TCRdb's copy, which holds only in-frame ones; the method was immunoSEQ multiplex PCR. Here the sample spans approximately 1,000,000 clones, 75% to 80% being singletons. The sample taken for sequencing was memory CD4+ T cells from PBMCs. The receptors were gathered from a man between 18 and 29 years old in good health. Some clones in this sample may be carry-over from other donors' samples. The CDR3 runs from the conserved cysteine through the conserved F or W. D genes are given only for firm matches. Clone size is not always given. Where it is, it says once, few, many or a class for expanded clones.

D gene	clone size	J gene	V gene	CDR3 DNA	CDR3 protein
-	-	TRBJ2-1	TRBV4-3	TGCGCCAGCAGCCAAGGGGGAGGAACCTTCTACAATGAGCAGTTCTTC	CASSQGGGTFYNEQFF
TRBD1	-	TRBJ2-7	TRBV2	TGTGCCAGCGTAGTTGGAGGGACAGGGTCTCTCGAGCAGTACTTC	CASVVGGTGSLEQYF
-	-	TRBJ2-5	TRBV14	TGTGCCAGCAGCCCTCTTCTTAGAGGGGAGACCCAGTACTTC	CASSPLLRGETQYF
-	few	TRBJ1-1	TRBV2	TGTGCCAGCGAGAGGGAGATGAACACTGAAGCTTTCTTT	CASEREMNTEAFF
TRBD1	few	TRBJ1-5	TRBV6-5	TGTGCCAGCAGTTTATATCGACAGGGCCAGCCCCAGCATTTT	CASSLYRQGQPQHF
-	-	TRBJ2-1	TRBV11-2	TGTGCCAGCAGCCTCAGGAGAAGCGGTGAGCAGTTCTTC	CASSLRRSGEQFF
-	-	TRBJ2-6	TRBV27	TGTGCCCGATACCATAGACGTAGCTCTGGGGCCAACGTCCTGACTTTC	CARYHRRSSGANVLTF
-	few	TRBJ2-3	TRBV2	TGTGCCAGCAGCGCCGGCCAAATCGATACAGATACGCAGTATTTT	CASSAGQIDTDTQYF
-	-	TRBJ2-1	TRBV25-1	TGTGCCAGCAGTGGCCACTCCTACAATGAGCAGTTCTTC	CASSGHSYNEQFF
TRBD2	once	TRBJ2-1	TRBV7-7	TGTGCCAGCAGCTCGCTCCCGAGGGCTAGCGGATACAATGAGCAGTTCTTC	CASSSLPRASGYNEQFF
TRBD1	-	TRBJ2-6	TRBV19	TGTGCCAGTAGTAGGGGGACAGGGAGTGGGGCCAACGTCCTGACTTTC	CASSRGTGSGANVLTF
-	few	TRBJ1-1	TRBV29-1	TGCAGCGTTCGGGGGGCGCCGAGCACTGAAGCTTTCTTT	CSVRGAPSTEAFF
TRBD1	once	TRBJ1-5	TRBV28	TGTGCCAGCAGTACTCCCGGACAGGGGGCATATAGCAATCAGCCCCAGCATTTT	CASSTPGQGAYSNQPQHF
-	-	TRBJ1-5	TRBV6-1	TGTGCCAGCACCCCTGGGGGGCCATGGCAGCCCCAGCATTTT	CASTPGGPWQPQHF
-	-	TRBJ2-7	TRBV29-1	TGCAGCGTTGTCGGGGCAGCCTACGAGCAGTACTTC	CSVVGAAYEQYF
TRBD2	many	TRBJ2-3	TRBV25-1	TGTGCCAGCAGTGAGACTAGCATGACGACAGATACGCAGTATTTT	CASSETSMTTDTQYF
TRBD2	-	TRBJ2-7	TRBV7-2	TGTGCCAGCAGCGATAGCTGGGACTACTACTACGAGCAGTACTTC	CASSDSWDYYYEQYF
TRBD2	few	TRBJ2-1	TRBV25-1	TGTGCCAGCAGTGATGCTAGCGGGTTCAATGAGCAGTTCTTC	CASSDASGFNEQFF
TRBD2	-	TRBJ2-3	TRBV19	TGTGCCAGCTCAACTAGCGGGAGCACAGATACGCAGTATTTT	CASSTSGSTDTQYF
TRBD1	-	TRBJ2-7	TRBV5-1	TGCGCCAGCAGCCAGGACAGGGGTGTCTACGAGCAGTACTTC	CASSQDRGVYEQYF
-	-	TRBJ2-7	TRBV4-1	TGCGCCAGCAGCCCCAACGACGGTGGGCAGACCCGATCCCGAGAATACGAGCAGTACTTC	CASSPNDGGQTRSREYEQYF
-	-	TRBJ2-3	TRBV30	TGTGCCTGGGAATTAGGTGGCACAGATACGCAGTATTTT	CAWELGGTDTQYF
TRBD2	-	TRBJ2-1	TRBV28	TGTGCCAGCAGTCTACCGGTTCGGGGGGAGGAGCAGTTCTTC	CASSLPVRGEEQFF
-	-	TRBJ1-1	TRBV7-9	TGTGCCAGCAGCTTGGGACAGAACACTGAAGCTTTCTTT	CASSLGQNTEAFF
-	-	TRBJ1-1	TRBV30	TGTGCCTGGAGTGTACTGGGGCAGATGAACACTGAAGCTTTCTTT	CAWSVLGQMNTEAFF
-	-	TRBJ2-5	TRBV4-1	TGCGCCAGCAGCCCTTTGTGGAGAGAGACCCAGTACTTC	CASSPLWRETQYF
-	-	TRBJ2-5	TRBV29-1	TGCAGCGTTGGGTCAGGTCCCCGAGAGACCCAGTACTTC	CSVGSGPRETQYF
TRBD2	-	TRBJ2-2	TRBV19	TGTGCCAGTAGTACGACTAGCGGCACCGGGGAGCTGTTTTTT	CASSTTSGTGELFF
TRBD2	-	TRBJ2-1	TRBV28	TGTGCCAGCAGTTTTACTAGCGGGATAGGCTGGGGGAATGAGCAGTTCTTC	CASSFTSGIGWGNEQFF
TRBD2	-	TRBJ2-1	TRBV27	TGTGCCAGCAGCGGACTAGCGGGAGGGGGGGGCCACAATGAGCAGTTCTTC	CASSGLAGGGGHNEQFF
-	few	TRBJ1-2	TRBV5-4	TGTGCCAGCAGCTACGGGGGGGGTCCAGAGGGCTACACCTTC	CASSYGGGPEGYTF
-	-	TRBJ2-7	TRBV4-3	TGCGCCAGCAGCCATCTAGGTACTAGTGAGCAGTACTTC	CASSHLGTSEQYF
-	-	TRBJ2-3	TRBV4-1	TGCGCCAGCAGCCGCCAAATGGCAGATACGCAGTATTTT	CASSRQMADTQYF
-	-	TRBJ1-2	TRBV5-1	TGCGCCAGCAGCATAACAGGGTGGGATTATGGCTACACCTTC	CASSITGWDYGYTF
TRBD1	-	TRBJ1-2	TRBV5-1	TGCGCCAGCAGCTTGAGGACAGGGGAGAACTATGGCTACACCTTC	CASSLRTGENYGYTF
TRBD1	-	TRBJ2-5	TRBV5-1	TGCGCCAGCAGCTTGGTGGGACAGGGCGTCCAAGAGACCCAGTACTTC	CASSLVGQGVQETQYF
TRBD2	once	TRBJ2-7	TRBV6-1	TGTGCCAGCAGCCTCGGGGGGGGTAGCTACGAGCAGTACTTC	CASSLGGGSYEQYF
-	-	TRBJ1-2	TRBV6-6	TGTGCCAGCAGTTACTCTGGAGGTAACTATGGCTACACCTTC	CASSYSGGNYGYTF
TRBD2	-	TRBJ2-1	TRBV5-1	TGCGCCAGCAGCTTGGTTCCAGCGGGAGTGGGGAATGAGCAGTTCTTC	CASSLVPAGVGNEQFF
-	-	TRBJ2-1	TRBV25-1	TGTGCCAGCAGTGACCCTCGAGGATACAATGAGCAGTTCTTC	CASSDPRGYNEQFF
TRBD1	-	TRBJ2-4	TRBV28	TGTGCCAGCAGTACAGGGGTTAGGGACATTCAGTACTTC	CASSTGVRDIQYF
-	-	TRBJ1-2	TRBV29-1	TGCAGCGCCCCCTCGGGAGTACCCTATGGCTACACCTTC	CSAPSGVPYGYTF
TRBD1	-	TRBJ1-5	TRBV7-9	TGTGCCAGCAGCACCGGGACAGGGGAACAGCCCCAGCATTTT	CASSTGTGEQPQHF
-	-	TRBJ2-3	TRBV6-6	TGTGCCAGCAGGGATCATGGAGATACGCAGTATTTT	CASRDHGDTQYF
-	-	TRBJ1-2	TRBV20-1	TGCAGTGCTAGGGCAGACACTCGCTACACCTTC	CSARADTRYTF
-	-	TRBJ1-1	TRBV7-8	TGTGCCAGCAGCTGGGACGATGGCAGTGGGGGGCGGACCCCTCTGAACACTGAAGCTTTCTTT	CASSWDDGSGGRTPLNTEAFF
-	-	TRBJ2-1	TRBV6-6	TGTGCCAGCAGTTATGGGGGGCCCCGCTACAATGAGCAGTTCTTC	CASSYGGPRYNEQFF
-	-	TRBJ1-1	TRBV6-1	TGTGCCAGCAAGATAGGACCTATGAACACTGAAGCTTTCTTT	CASKIGPMNTEAFF
TRBD2	-	TRBJ2-1	TRBV7-9	TGTGCCAGCAGCCCCCGGGGACTAGCGGGAAATGAGCAGTTCTTC	CASSPRGLAGNEQFF
-	-	TRBJ2-3	TRBV19	TGTGCCAGTAGTATAACTAGCACCCACAATACGCAGTATTTT	CASSITSTHNTQYF
-	-	TRBJ1-1	TRBV7-3	TGTGCCAGGACGCCTGGGGACACTGAAGCTTTCTTT	CARTPGDTEAFF
-	-	TRBJ1-1	TRBV5-1	TGCGCCAGCAGCTTACAGGGTGCTAACACTGAAGCTTTCTTT	CASSLQGANTEAFF